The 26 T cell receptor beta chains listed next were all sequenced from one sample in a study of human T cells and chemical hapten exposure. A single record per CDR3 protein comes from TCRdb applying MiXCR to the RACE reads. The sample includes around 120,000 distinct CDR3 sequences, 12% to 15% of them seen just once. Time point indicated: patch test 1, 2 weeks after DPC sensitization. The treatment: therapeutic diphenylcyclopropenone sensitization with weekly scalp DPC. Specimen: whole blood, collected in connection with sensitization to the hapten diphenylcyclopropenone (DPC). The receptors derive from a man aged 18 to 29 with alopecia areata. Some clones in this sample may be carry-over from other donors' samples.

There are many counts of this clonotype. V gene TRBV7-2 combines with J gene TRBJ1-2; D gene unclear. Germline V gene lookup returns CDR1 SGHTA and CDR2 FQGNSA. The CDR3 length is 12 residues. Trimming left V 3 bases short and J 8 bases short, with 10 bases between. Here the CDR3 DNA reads TGTGCCAGCAGCTTTTCCCAGATCGGCTACACCTTC. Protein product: CASSFSQIGYTF. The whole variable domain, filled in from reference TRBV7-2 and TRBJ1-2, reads GAGVSQSPSNKVTEKGKDVELRCDPISGHTALYWYRQSLGQGLEFLIYFQGNSAPDKSGLPSDRFSAERTGGSVSTLTIQRTQQEDSAVYLCASSFSQIGYTFGSGTRLTVV.

CDR3 region: CSVERGTGANVLTF. CDR3 sequence (DNA): TGCAGCGTTGAGCGGGGGACTGGGGCCAACGTCCTGACTTTC. The rearrangement uses TRBV29-1 and TRBJ2-6; 7 bases are shared with TRBD2. The CDR3 is made up of 14 amino acids. Germline V gene data show CDR1 as SQVTM and CDR2 as ANQGSEA. The J segment lost 2 bases and the V segment lost 3 bases, leaving 1 base of the junction unmatched.

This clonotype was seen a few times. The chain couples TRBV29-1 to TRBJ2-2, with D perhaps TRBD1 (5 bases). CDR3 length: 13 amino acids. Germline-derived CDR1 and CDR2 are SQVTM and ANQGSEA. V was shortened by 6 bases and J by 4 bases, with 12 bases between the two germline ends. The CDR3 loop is CSVTRQSTGELFF. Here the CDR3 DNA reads TGCAGCGTAACCCGACAGAGCACCGGGGAGCTGTTTTTT.

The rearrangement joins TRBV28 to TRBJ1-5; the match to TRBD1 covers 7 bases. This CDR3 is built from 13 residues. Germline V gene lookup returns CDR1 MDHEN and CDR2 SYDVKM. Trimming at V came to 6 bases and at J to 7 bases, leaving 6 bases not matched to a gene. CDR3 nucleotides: TGTGCCAGCAGACCGACAGGGATCCAGCCCCAGCATTTT. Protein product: CASRPTGIQPQHF.

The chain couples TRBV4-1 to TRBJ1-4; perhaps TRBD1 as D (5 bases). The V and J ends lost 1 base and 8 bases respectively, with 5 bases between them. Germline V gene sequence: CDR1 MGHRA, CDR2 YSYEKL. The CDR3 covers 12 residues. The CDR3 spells CASSQGGEKLFF. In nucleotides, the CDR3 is TGCGCCAGCAGCCAAGGGGGCGAAAAACTGTTTTTT.

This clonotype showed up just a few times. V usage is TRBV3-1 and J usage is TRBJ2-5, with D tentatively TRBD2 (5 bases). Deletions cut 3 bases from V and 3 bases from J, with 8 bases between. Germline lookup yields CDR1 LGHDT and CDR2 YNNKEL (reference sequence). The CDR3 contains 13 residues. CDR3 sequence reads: CASSHSGEETQYF. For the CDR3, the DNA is TGTGCCAGCAGCCATTCCGGGGAAGAGACCCAGTACTTC.

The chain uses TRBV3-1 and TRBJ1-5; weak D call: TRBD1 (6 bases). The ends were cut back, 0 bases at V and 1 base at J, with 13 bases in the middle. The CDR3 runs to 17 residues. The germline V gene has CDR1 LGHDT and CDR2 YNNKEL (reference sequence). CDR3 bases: TGTGCCAGCAGCCAAGACCAGGGGATAAGGAGCAATCAGCCCCAGCATTTT. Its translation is CASSQDQGIRSNQPQHF.

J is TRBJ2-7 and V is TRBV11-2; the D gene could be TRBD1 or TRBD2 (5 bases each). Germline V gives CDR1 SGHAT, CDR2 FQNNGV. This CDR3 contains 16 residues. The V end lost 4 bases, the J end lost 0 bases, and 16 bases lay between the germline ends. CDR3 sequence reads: CASSSIPGPDSYEQYF. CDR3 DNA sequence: TGTGCCAGCAGCTCGATCCCGGGGCCCGACTCCTACGAGCAGTACTTC.

CDR3 sequence: CASSLPPYGGFNYGYTF. CDR3 bases: TGTGCCAGCAGCTTACCCCCTTACGGGGGTTTTAACTATGGCTACACCTTC. J is TRBJ1-2 and V is TRBV7-8, with D perhaps matching TRBD1 (5 bases). From germline, CDR1 is SGHVS and CDR2 FQNEAQ. CDR3 length: 17 residues. V was pared by 2 bases and J by 1 base, with 17 bases between.

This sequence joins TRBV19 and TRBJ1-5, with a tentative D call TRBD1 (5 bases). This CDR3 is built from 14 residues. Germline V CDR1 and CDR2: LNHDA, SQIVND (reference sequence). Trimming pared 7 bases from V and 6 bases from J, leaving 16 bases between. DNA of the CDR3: TGTGCCAGTACGGCGCAGGGAAGAACTCAGCCCCAGCATTTT. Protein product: CASTAQGRTQPQHF.

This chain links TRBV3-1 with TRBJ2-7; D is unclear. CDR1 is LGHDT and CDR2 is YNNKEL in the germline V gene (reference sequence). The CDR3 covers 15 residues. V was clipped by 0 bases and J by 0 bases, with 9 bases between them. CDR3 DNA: TGTGCCAGCAGCCAAGATCTTACACCCTCCTACGAGCAGTACTTC. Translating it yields CASSQDLTPSYEQYF.

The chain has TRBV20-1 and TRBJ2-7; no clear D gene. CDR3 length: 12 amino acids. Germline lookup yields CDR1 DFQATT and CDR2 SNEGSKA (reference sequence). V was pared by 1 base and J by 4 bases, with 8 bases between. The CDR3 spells CSARATGYEQYF. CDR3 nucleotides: TGCAGTGCTAGAGCGACTGGATACGAGCAGTACTTC.

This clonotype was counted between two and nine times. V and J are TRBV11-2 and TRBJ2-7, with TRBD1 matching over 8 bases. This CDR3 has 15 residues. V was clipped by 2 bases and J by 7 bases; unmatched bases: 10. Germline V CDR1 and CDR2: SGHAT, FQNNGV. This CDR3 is CASSLSWQGAGEQYF. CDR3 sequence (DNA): TGTGCCAGCAGCTTATCTTGGCAGGGGGCGGGTGAGCAGTACTTC.

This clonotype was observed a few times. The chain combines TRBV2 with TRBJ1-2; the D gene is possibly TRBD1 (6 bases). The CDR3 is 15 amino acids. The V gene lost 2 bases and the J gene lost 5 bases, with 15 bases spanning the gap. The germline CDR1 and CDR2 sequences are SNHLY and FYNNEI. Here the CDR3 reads CASSEPGQPGYGYTF. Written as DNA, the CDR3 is TGTGCCAGCAGTGAACCCGGACAGCCAGGGTATGGCTACACCTTC.

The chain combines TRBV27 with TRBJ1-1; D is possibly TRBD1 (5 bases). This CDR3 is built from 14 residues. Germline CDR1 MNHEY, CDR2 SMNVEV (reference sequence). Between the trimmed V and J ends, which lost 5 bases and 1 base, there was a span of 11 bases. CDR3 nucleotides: TGTGCCAGCAGTAGGAGGGGACCGAACACTGAAGCTTTCTTT. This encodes CASSRRGPNTEAFF.

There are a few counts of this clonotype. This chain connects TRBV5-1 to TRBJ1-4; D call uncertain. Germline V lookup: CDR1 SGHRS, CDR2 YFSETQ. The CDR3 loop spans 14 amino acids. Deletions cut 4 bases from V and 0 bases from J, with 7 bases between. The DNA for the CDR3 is TGCGCCAGCAGCAGGACTCCAACTAATGAAAAACTGTTTTTT. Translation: CASSRTPTNEKLFF.

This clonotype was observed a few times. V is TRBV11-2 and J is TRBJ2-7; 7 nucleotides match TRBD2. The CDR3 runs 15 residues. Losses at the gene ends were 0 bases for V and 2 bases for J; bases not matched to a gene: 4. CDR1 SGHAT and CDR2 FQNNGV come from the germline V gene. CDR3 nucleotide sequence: TGTGCCAGCAGCTTAGACGGGGGGTTCACCTACGAGCAGTACTTC. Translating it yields CASSLDGGFTYEQYF. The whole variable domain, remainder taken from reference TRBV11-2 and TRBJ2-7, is EAGVAQSPRYKIIEKRQSVAFWCNPISGHATLYWYQQILGQGPKLLIQFQNNGVVDDSQLPKDRFSAERLKGVDSTLKIQPAKLEDSAVYLCASSLDGGFTYEQYFGPGTRLTVT.

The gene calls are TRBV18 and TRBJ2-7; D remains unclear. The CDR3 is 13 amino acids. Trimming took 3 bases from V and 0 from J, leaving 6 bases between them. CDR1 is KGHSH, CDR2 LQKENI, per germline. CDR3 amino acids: CASSPMTSYEQYV. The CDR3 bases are TGTGCCAGCTCACCGATGACCTCCTACGAGCAGTACGTC.

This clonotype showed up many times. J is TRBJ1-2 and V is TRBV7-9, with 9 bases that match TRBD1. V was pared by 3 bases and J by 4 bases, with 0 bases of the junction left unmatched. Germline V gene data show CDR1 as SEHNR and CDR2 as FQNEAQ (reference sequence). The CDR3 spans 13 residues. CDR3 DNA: TGTGCCAGCAGCTTGGACAGGGGCTATGGCTACACCTTC. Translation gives CASSLDRGYGYTF. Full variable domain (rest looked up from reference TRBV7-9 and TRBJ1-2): DTGVSQNPRHKITKRGQNVTFRCDPISEHNRLYWYRQTLGQGPEFLTYFQNEAQLEKSRLLSDRFSAERPKGSFSTLEIQRTEQGDSAMYLCASSLDRGYGYTFGSGTRLTVV.

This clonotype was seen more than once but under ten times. CDR3: CASSKDRLYGYTF. The CDR3 DNA sequence: TGTGCCAGCAGTAAAGACAGACTCTATGGCTACACCTTC. This chain links TRBV6-5 with TRBJ1-2, with D possibly TRBD1 on 5 matching bases. V gave up 5 bases and J gave up 4 bases, with 11 bases separating them. CDR1 is MNHEY and CDR2 is SVGAGI in the germline V gene. The CDR3 contains 13 residues.

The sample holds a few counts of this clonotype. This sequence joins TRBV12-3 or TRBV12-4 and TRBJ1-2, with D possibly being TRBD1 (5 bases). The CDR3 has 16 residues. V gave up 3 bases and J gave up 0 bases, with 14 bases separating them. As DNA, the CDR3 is TGTGCCAGCAGTTTCCGGGACGAGAATACTAACTATGGCTACACCTTC. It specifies CASSFRDENTNYGYTF.

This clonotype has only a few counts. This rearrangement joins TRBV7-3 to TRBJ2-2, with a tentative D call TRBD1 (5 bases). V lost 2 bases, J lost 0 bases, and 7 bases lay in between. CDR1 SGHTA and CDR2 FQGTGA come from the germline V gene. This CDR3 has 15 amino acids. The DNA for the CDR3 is TGTGCCAGCAGCTTAGGGGCTTCGAACACCGGGGAGCTGTTTTTT. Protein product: CASSLGASNTGELFF.

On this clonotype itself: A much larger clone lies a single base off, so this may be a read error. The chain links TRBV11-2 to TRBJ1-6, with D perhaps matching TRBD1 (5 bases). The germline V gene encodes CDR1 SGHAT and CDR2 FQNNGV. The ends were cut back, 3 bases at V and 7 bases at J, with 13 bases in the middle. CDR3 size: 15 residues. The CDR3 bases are TGTGCCAGCAGCTTTATCCGGGGGAGGAATTCACCCCTCCACTTT. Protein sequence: CASSFIRGRNSPLHF.

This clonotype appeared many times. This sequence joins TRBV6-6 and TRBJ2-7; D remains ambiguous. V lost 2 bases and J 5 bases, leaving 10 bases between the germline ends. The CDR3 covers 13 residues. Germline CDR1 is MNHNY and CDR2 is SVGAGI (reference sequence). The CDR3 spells CASSYRLSHEQYV. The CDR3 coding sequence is TGTGCCAGCAGTTACAGGTTGTCCCACGAGCAGTACGTC.

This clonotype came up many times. CDR3 sequence: CASSSAGTRNTDTQYF. For the CDR3, the DNA is TGTGCCAGCAGCTCAGCCGGGACACGGAACACAGATACGCAGTATTTT. The V and J genes are TRBV5-4 and TRBJ2-3, with a weak D call TRBD1 (6 bases). Germline values: CDR1 SGHNT, CDR2 YYREEE (reference sequence). This CDR3 region has 16 residues. V was pared by 3 bases and J by 2 bases, with 16 bases between.

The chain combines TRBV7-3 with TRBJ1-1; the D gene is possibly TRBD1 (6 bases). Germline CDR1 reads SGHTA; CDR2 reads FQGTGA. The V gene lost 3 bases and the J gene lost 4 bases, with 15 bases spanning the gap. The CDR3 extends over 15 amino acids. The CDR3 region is CASSFSQGGSTEAFF. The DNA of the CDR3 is TGTGCCAGCAGCTTCTCGCAAGGGGGATCCACTGAAGCTTTCTTT.